The 29 T cell receptor beta chains below were found in one sample sequenced in a study of shared clonotypes between healthy human individuals. The assay was immunoSEQ multiplex PCR, and TCRdb's table has in-frame clones only and misses some. Of just over 2,000,000 clones in the sample, roughly 95% were seen once. The naive CD8 subset, CD45RO-negative cells positively selected for CCR7, excluded terminally differentiated effector memory CD45RA+ cells. The sequenced sample was naive CD8+ T cells sorted from blood. These TCRs come from a man younger than 35 in good health.

The rearrangement uses TRBV30 and TRBJ2-1; D unclear. Germline V lookup: CDR1 GTSNPN, CDR2 SVGIG (reference sequence). This CDR3 is 14 amino acids long. Deletions cut 0 bases from V and 3 bases from J, with 9 bases between. The CDR3 bases are TGTGCCTGGAGTGTTGACGGCAGCTACAATGAGCAGTTCTTC. Protein sequence: CAWSVDGSYNEQFF.

Details on this clone: Other nucleotide sequences from this sample produce the same CDR3. The chain employs TRBV27 and TRBJ2-7; 7 bases align to TRBD1. The CDR3 has 16 amino acids. Germline CDR1 reads MNHEY; CDR2 reads SMNVEV (reference sequence). The junction had 8 bases not matched to a gene; V was cut back by 0 bases and J by 3 bases. The CDR3, as DNA: TGTGCCAGCAGTTTATCCTCGGGGACAGTACTCTACGAGCAGTACTTC. This gives the protein CASSLSSGTVLYEQYF.

V gene TRBV29-1 combines with J gene TRBJ2-5; D may be TRBD2 (5 bases). Germline V gene lookup returns CDR1 SQVTM and CDR2 ANQGSEA. The CDR3 sequence is 13 residues long. Trimming removed 7 bases from V and 5 bases from J, with 17 bases in between. CDR3 sequence: CSADPGVKETQYF. CDR3 DNA: TGCAGCGCTGACCCCGGGGTGAAGGAGACCCAGTACTTC. Looking up the rest from reference TRBV29-1 and TRBJ2-5 gives the full variable domain: SAVISQKPSRDICQRGTSLTIQCQVDSQVTMMFWYRQQPGQSLTLIATANQGSEATYESGFVIDKFPISRPNLTFSTLTVSNMSPEDSSIYLCSADPGVKETQYFGPGTRLLVL.

The chain uses TRBV19 and TRBJ2-5; 10 bases are a match to TRBD2. CDR3 length: 18 amino acids. CDR1 and CDR2 from the germline V gene are LNHDA and SQIVND (reference sequence). Trimming took 4 bases from V and 5 from J; bases not matched to a gene: 16. The CDR3: CASSTAETSGTARETQYF. For the CDR3, the DNA is TGTGCCAGTAGTACGGCAGAAACTAGCGGGACGGCTAGGGAGACCCAGTACTTC.

The V and J genes are TRBV27 and TRBJ2-3; 7 positions match TRBD1. CDR3 size: 15 residues. Germline CDR1 is MNHEY and CDR2 is SMNVEV (reference sequence). V lost 6 bases, J lost 0 bases, and 6 bases stayed unmatched. The CDR3 nucleotides are TGTGCCAGCAGGGGGACAGCCTCTAGCACAGATACGCAGTATTTT. It encodes CASRGTASSTDTQYF.

The chain employs TRBV30 and TRBJ2-3, with TRBD1 as a possible D gene (6 bases). CDR3 length: 17 residues. Germline assignment: CDR1 GTSNPN and CDR2 SVGIG (reference sequence). Deletions cut 5 bases from V and 2 bases from J, with 23 bases between. The DNA of the CDR3 is TGTGCCTGGGTCGGGGACACAAAACCTTTTCCCACAGATACGCAGTATTTT. Translation: CAWVGDTKPFPTDTQYF.

The chain couples TRBV5-6 to TRBJ2-1; D ambiguous. CDR3 length equals 13 residues. The V and J ends lost 0 bases and 9 bases respectively, with 10 bases between them. The germline gives CDR1 SGHDT, CDR2 YYEEEE. The CDR3 spells CASSLDSPSEQFF. The CDR3 DNA follows: TGTGCCAGCAGCTTGGACTCTCCTAGTGAGCAGTTCTTC.

With respect to this clone: Other nucleotide sequences in the sample specify the same CDR3. J is TRBJ1-2 and V is TRBV6-5; D is undetermined. The V end was cut by 2 bases, the J end by 3 bases, with 10 bases between. Germline assignment: CDR1 MNHEY and CDR2 SVGAGI. The CDR3 loop spans 14 amino acids. CDR3 in DNA: TGTGCCAGCAGTTACAGCGGGGTGCACTATGGCTACACCTTC. This translates into CASSYSGVHYGYTF.

V gene TRBV5-6 combines with J gene TRBJ1-1; 8 nucleotides match TRBD1. The CDR3 is 15 residues long. Germline values: CDR1 SGHDT, CDR2 YYEEEE. The ends lost 2 bases at V and 5 bases at J; junction bases unmatched: 8. CDR3 protein: CASSLTGTGNTEAFF. The DNA of the CDR3 is TGTGCCAGCAGCTTAACCGGGACAGGTAATACTGAAGCTTTCTTT.

The rearrangement links TRBV7-9 to TRBJ2-7; 8 bases map to TRBD1. With 1 base clipped from V and 4 bases from J, the junction kept 12 bases outside the gene matches. Germline CDR1 is SEHNR and CDR2 is FQNEAQ (reference sequence). The CDR3 contains 17 residues. The CDR3 sequence is CASSLVPSDRALYEQYF. As DNA, the CDR3 is TGTGCCAGCAGCTTAGTCCCCTCGGACAGGGCATTGTACGAGCAGTACTTC.

This sequence joins TRBV10-1 and TRBJ2-2, with 11 bases identical to TRBD1. The CDR3 is 16 amino acids. Unmatched junction bases numbered 8, after V lost 4 bases and J lost 7 bases. Germline V gives CDR1 WNHNN, CDR2 SYGVQD (reference sequence). Written as DNA, the CDR3 is TGCGCCAGCAGTGGGACGGACAGGGGGCGAGTCGGGGAGCTGTTTTTT. As protein: CASSGTDRGRVGELFF.

The chain is built from TRBV9 and TRBJ2-1; 9 bases line up with TRBD1. Germline loops: CDR1 SGDLS, CDR2 YYNGEE. The CDR3 runs 15 residues. Unmatched junction bases numbered 6, after V lost 0 bases and J lost 8 bases. The CDR3 nucleotides are TGTGCCAGCAGCGTAGATAGGACAGGGGATCATGAGCAGTTCTTC. This encodes CASSVDRTGDHEQFF. The whole variable domain, remainder taken from reference TRBV9 and TRBJ2-1, is DSGVTQTPKHLITATGQRVTLRCSPRSGDLSVYWYQQSLDQGLQFLIQYYNGEERAKGNILERFSAQQFPDLHSELNLSSLELGDSALYFCASSVDRTGDHEQFFGPGTRLTVL.

V usage is TRBV9 and J usage is TRBJ2-7; tentative D call: TRBD2 (5 bases). Germline-derived CDR1 and CDR2 are SGDLS and YYNGEE. V was shortened by 0 bases and J by 5 bases, with 15 bases between the two germline ends. This CDR3 has 15 amino acids. CDR3 amino acids: CASSVDEGDWDEQYF. The CDR3 DNA reads TGTGCCAGCAGCGTAGACGAGGGTGATTGGGACGAGCAGTACTTC. Drawing the rest from reference TRBV9 and TRBJ2-7, the complete variable domain is DSGVTQTPKHLITATGQRVTLRCSPRSGDLSVYWYQQSLDQGLQFLIQYYNGEERAKGNILERFSAQQFPDLHSELNLSSLELGDSALYFCASSVDEGDWDEQYFGPGTRLTVT.

To note about this clone: Other DNA sequences in the same sample also yield this CDR3. The rearrangement links TRBV4-1 to TRBJ1-6, with a possible D match to TRBD1 (5 bases). Germline V gene data show CDR1 as MGHRA and CDR2 as YSYEKL. The CDR3 is 14 amino acids. V dropped 1 base and J dropped 7 bases, with 8 bases sitting between them. CDR3 in amino acids: CASSQGAGNSPLHF. CDR3 in DNA: TGCGCCAGCAGCCAAGGGGCAGGGAATTCACCCCTCCACTTT.

As for this clone: At one of its ends the junction is not consistent with the germline gene, which may arise from a read error. The chain employs TRBV6-5 and TRBJ2-7, with D possibly matching TRBD2 (5 bases). Germline loops: CDR1 MNHEY, CDR2 SVGAGI. This CDR3 is 12 amino acids long. The CDR3 DNA reads TGTGTCAGCAGCCCCAGCGGCTACGAGCAGTACTTC. This gives the protein CVSSPSGYEQYF.

This sequence joins TRBV27 and TRBJ1-2; tentatively, D is TRBD1 (6 bases). Germline assignment: CDR1 MNHEY and CDR2 SMNVEV (reference sequence). The CDR3 is 15 amino acids. V lost 5 bases to trimming and J lost 6 bases, with 19 bases between them. The CDR3 region has the DNA TGTGCCAGCAGTCGGGGCGGACTGGGGGCGGATGGCTACACCTTC. Its protein product is CASSRGGLGADGYTF.

As regards this clone: The same CDR3 is also encoded by other DNA sequences in this sample. V gene TRBV7-9 combines with J gene TRBJ1-4; no definite D call. This CDR3 has 15 amino acids. V gave up 3 bases and J gave up 0 bases, with 8 bases separating them. CDR1 is SEHNR, CDR2 FQNEAQ, per germline (reference sequence). CDR3 DNA sequence: TGTGCCAGCAGCTTTGATAGTGCAACTAATGAAAAACTGTTTTTT. It yields the protein CASSFDSATNEKLFF.

The sample holds one count of this clone. Other DNA sequences in the sample encode the same CDR3. The CDR3 DNA sequence: TGTGCCAGCAGCCTCCTCCGGGAGACCCAGTACTTC. This codes for CASSLLRETQYF. V usage is TRBV7-6 and J usage is TRBJ2-5; D is uncertain. Germline V gives CDR1 SGHVS, CDR2 FNYEAQ. The CDR3 runs 12 residues. The V and J ends lost 5 bases and 5 bases respectively, with 9 bases between them.

Points on this clone: Other nucleotide sequences from this sample produce the same CDR3. The chain carries TRBV5-6 and TRBJ2-1, with 8 bases fitting TRBD1. Germline V CDR1 and CDR2: SGHDT, YYEEEE. The CDR3 length is 14 residues. The V and J ends lost 4 bases and 3 bases, in that order; junction bases with no gene match: 3. The CDR3 region is CASSPGTGYNEQFF. CDR3 DNA sequence: TGTGCCAGCAGCCCCGGGACAGGCTACAATGAGCAGTTCTTC.

V gene TRBV7-9 combines with J gene TRBJ1-1, with 10 bases lining up with TRBD1. Per the germline V gene, CDR1 is SEHNR and CDR2 is FQNEAQ (reference sequence). The CDR3 runs 14 residues. V shed 5 bases and J 6 bases; nucleotides not matched to a gene: 6. CDR3: CASSRRDRGPEAFF. DNA for the CDR3: TGTGCCAGCAGCCGCCGGGACAGGGGCCCTGAAGCTTTCTTT.

This clone was observed a few times. The rearrangement links TRBV6-6 to TRBJ1-2; 8 positions agree with TRBD1. Germline V CDR1 and CDR2: MNHNY, SVGAGI (reference sequence). V shed 4 bases and J 3 bases; nucleotides not matched to a gene: 4. The CDR3 covers 14 residues. CDR3: CASSWATGDYGYTF. The CDR3, as DNA: TGTGCCAGCAGTTGGGCGACAGGGGACTATGGCTACACCTTC.

The rearrangement uses TRBV7-9 and TRBJ2-5; no definite D call. V was cut by 5 bases and J by 1 base, with 8 bases left in between. The V gene's germline CDR1 is SEHNR and CDR2 FQNEAQ (reference sequence). The CDR3 extends over 13 amino acids. CDR3 coding DNA: TGTGCCAGCAGCCGGACGCTCCAAGAGACCCAGTACTTC. The encoded protein is CASSRTLQETQYF.

The gene calls are TRBV2 and TRBJ1-1; D is possibly TRBD1 (6 bases). The CDR3 runs 13 residues. CDR1 and CDR2 (germline): SNHLY, FYNNEI. V was trimmed by 4 bases and J by 1 base, leaving 7 bases between them. CDR3 in DNA: TGTGCCAGCAGTGCAGGGGAGAACACTGAAGCTTTCTTT. It specifies CASSAGENTEAFF.

The CDR3 DNA follows: TGTGCCAGCAGTGAAGCAGCTAGCGGGATAGGAGATACGCAGTATTTT. Its translation is CASSEAASGIGDTQYF. This chain uses TRBV25-1 with TRBJ2-3; 9 bases map to TRBD2. Unmatched junction bases numbered 8, after V lost 2 bases and J lost 5 bases. Germline V gene sequence: CDR1 MGHDK, CDR2 SYGVNS. The CDR3 totals 16 residues. The variable domain in full, with the rest retrieved from reference TRBV25-1 and TRBJ2-3, is EADIYQTPRYLVIGTGKKITLECSQTMGHDKMYWYQQDPGMELHLIHYSYGVNSTEKGDLSSESTVSRIRTEHFPLTLESARPSHTSQYLCASSEAASGIGDTQYFGPGTRLTVL.

The chain recombines TRBV4-1 with TRBJ1-4, with TRBD1 matching 9 bases. The CDR3 covers 16 residues. Trimming took 3 bases from V and 7 from J; bases not matched to a gene: 9. The germline V gene encodes CDR1 MGHRA and CDR2 YSYEKL. The CDR3 spells CASSHLPGQGGEKLFF. In DNA, the CDR3 is TGCGCCAGCAGCCATTTACCGGGACAGGGAGGTGAAAAACTGTTTTTT.

The V and J genes are TRBV15 and TRBJ1-1, with D perhaps TRBD1 (6 bases). The V end was cut by 8 bases, the J end by 3 bases, with 19 bases between. The CDR3 length is 15 residues. Germline-derived CDR1 and CDR2 are LNHNV and YYDKDF (reference sequence). The CDR3 is CATQTGREGYTEAFF. In DNA, the CDR3 is TGTGCCACCCAGACAGGCAGGGAAGGGTACACTGAAGCTTTCTTT.

V gene TRBV5-1 combines with J gene TRBJ2-3, with TRBD2 matching over 12 bases. Trimming at V came to 4 bases and at J to 2 bases, leaving 5 bases not matched to a gene. The CDR3 is 16 residues long. Germline V gives CDR1 SGHRS, CDR2 YFSETQ. The CDR3 bases are TGCGCCAGCAGCCCCCGACTAGCGGGAGCCACAGATACGCAGTATTTT. This translates into CASSPRLAGATDTQYF. The variable domain in full, with the rest retrieved from reference TRBV5-1 and TRBJ2-3, is KAGVTQTPRYLIKTRGQQVTLSCSPISGHRSVSWYQQTPGQGLQFLFEYFSETQRNKGNFPGRFSGRQFSNSRSEMNVSTLELGDSALYLCASSPRLAGATDTQYFGPGTRLTVL.

The chain joins TRBV4-1 to TRBJ1-3; tentatively, D is TRBD1 (5 bases). The CDR3 covers 17 residues. Germline CDR1 and CDR2: MGHRA and YSYEKL. V was shortened by 3 bases and J by 0 bases, with 15 bases between the two germline ends. The CDR3 here is CASSQGSVGGSGNTIYF. The CDR3 DNA reads TGCGCCAGCAGCCAGGGATCTGTGGGGGGCTCTGGAAACACCATATATTTT.

The chain combines TRBV6-1 with TRBJ1-2, with unresolved D. This CDR3 is built from 16 residues. Trimming pared 1 base from V and 4 bases from J, leaving 16 bases between. Germline CDR1 MNHNS, CDR2 SASEGT. CDR3: CASSEGRLQAGYGYTF. The CDR3 nucleotides are TGTGCCAGCAGTGAAGGGAGGCTCCAAGCGGGCTATGGCTACACCTTC.